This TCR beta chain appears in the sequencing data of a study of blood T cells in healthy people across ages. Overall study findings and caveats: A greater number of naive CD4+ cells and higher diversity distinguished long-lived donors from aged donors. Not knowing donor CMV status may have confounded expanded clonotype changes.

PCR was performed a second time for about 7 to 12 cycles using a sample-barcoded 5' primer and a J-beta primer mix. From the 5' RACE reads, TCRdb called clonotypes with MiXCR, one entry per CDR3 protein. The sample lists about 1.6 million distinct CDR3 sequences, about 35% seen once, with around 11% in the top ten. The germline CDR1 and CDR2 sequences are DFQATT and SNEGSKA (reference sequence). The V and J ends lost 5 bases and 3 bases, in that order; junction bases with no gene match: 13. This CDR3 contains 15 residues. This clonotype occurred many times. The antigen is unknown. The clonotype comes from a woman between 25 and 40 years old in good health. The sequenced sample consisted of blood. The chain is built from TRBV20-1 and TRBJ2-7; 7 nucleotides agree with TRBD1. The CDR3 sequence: CSAPPRGQSLYEQYF. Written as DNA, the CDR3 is TGCAGTGCTCCCCCGAGGGGGCAGAGCCTCTACGAGCAGTACTTC.